The present T cell receptor beta chain was sequenced within a study of beta chain features in type 1 diabetes. Study results and caveats: Patients' naive, central memory and Treg TCRB repertoires seemed closer to one another than those of healthy donors. TCRB CDR3s were moderately but significantly shorter in Type 1 diabetes patients in all four CD4+ subsets.

Sequencing targeted expressed TCRB transcripts, as all isolated RNA had been reverse transcribed. Assay: immunoSEQ multiplex PCR; the TCRdb copy retains only in-frame clones and omits some. The sample shows 250,000 or so clones, around 68% of them seen only once. Via the markers CD45RO/CCR7/CD25/CD127/CD95/CD27, stem cell-like memory, regulatory, central memory and naive CD4+ cells were sorted. For this clone: Its specificity is not known.

The material sequenced was naive CD4+ T cells from blood. This receptor was obtained from a man aged 30 to 45 in good health.

The CDR3 nucleotides are TGCAGCAAGGTGGGGGCCCTGAACACTGAAGCTTTCTTT. Encoded protein: CSKVGALNTEAFF. The genes are TRBV29-1 and TRBJ1-1; the D gene is possibly TRBD1 (6 bases). The CDR3 is made up of 13 amino acids. V was trimmed by 8 bases and J by 0 bases, leaving 13 bases between them. CDR1 is SQVTM and CDR2 is ANQGSEA in the germline V gene.